This paragraph covers one TCR beta chain sequence. The antigen is not known. Free of recent acute infections or vaccinations, the donors were healthy HIV-negative adults. The sample comes from a study of shared clonotypes between healthy human individuals. Regarding the study as a whole: For naive CD4 cells, roughly 5% of clonotypes were shared across a handful of donors.

V shed 7 bases and J 4 bases; nucleotides not matched to a gene: 16. Germline V gene lookup returns CDR1 WSHSY and CDR2 SAAADI. The CDR3 has 18 residues. Measured with immunoSEQ multiplex PCR; TCRdb has only the in-frame clones, and not every one. The sample carries some 2,400,000 clones, approximately 94% recorded once. Material: naive CD4+ T cells sorted from blood. Specified subset: CD45RA+ positively selected. The chain is built from TRBV10-2 and TRBJ2-2; 9 bases line up with TRBD2. The origin of this receptor is a man younger than 35 in good health. For the CDR3, the DNA is TGCGCCAGCATTGGGCACCGGCTAGCGGGATTGAGCACCGGGGAGCTGTTTTTT. Translation: CASIGHRLAGLSTGELFF.